The next 30 T cell receptor beta chains were all read from a single sample in a study of shared clonotypes between healthy human individuals. Positive CCR7 selection of CD45RO-negative cells yielded the naive CD8 cells, and terminally differentiated effector memory CD45RA+ cells were excluded. Libraries were prepared by immunoSEQ multiplex PCR; TCRdb keeps only in-frame clonotypes and omits some of them. The sample includes more than 2 million clones, over 85% of them seen just once. The sample comprised naive CD8+ T cells from PBMCs. These receptor sequences come from a man younger than 30 in good health. Some clones in this sample may be carry-over from other donors' samples.

The chain links TRBV15 to TRBJ1-2; possible D gene TRBD1, 5 bases. V lost 0 bases to trimming and J lost 8 bases, with 16 bases between them. Per the germline V gene, CDR1 is LNHNV and CDR2 is YYDKDF (reference sequence). The CDR3 has 15 amino acids. The chain's CDR3 is CATSRDRDPSLGYTF. The CDR3 DNA is TGTGCCACCAGCAGAGATAGGGACCCTTCATTGGGCTACACCTTC.

The chain couples TRBV7-3 to TRBJ2-3; TRBD2 might be the D (5 bases). V was pared by 5 bases and J by 6 bases, with 18 bases between. CDR1 is SGHTA and CDR2 is FQGTGA in the germline V gene. The CDR3 spans 15 residues. The CDR3 bases are TGTGCCAGCAGCCCCGGGATAAGGTTGGAGGATACGCAGTATTTT. Translating it yields CASSPGIRLEDTQYF. Drawing the rest from reference TRBV7-3 and TRBJ2-3, the complete variable domain is GAGVSQTPSNKVTEKGKYVELRCDPISGHTALYWYRQSLGQGPEFLIYFQGTGAADDSGLPNDRFFAVRPEGSVSTLKIQRTERGDSAVYLCASSPGIRLEDTQYFGPGTRLTVL.

The chain couples TRBV11-3 to TRBJ2-7; D remains unclear. The CDR3 covers 15 residues. Germline CDR1 and CDR2: SGHNT and YENEEA. With 2 bases removed from V and 0 bases from J, the gap between germline ends came to 11 bases. The CDR3 protein is CASSLTNAYSYEQYF. In DNA, the CDR3 is TGTGCCAGCAGCTTAACGAATGCGTACTCCTACGAGCAGTACTTC.

Concerning this clone: At the DNA level, this CDR3 is encoded by other sequences in the same sample as well. The chain joins TRBV27 to TRBJ2-7; no firm D call. Germline CDR1 and CDR2: MNHEY and SMNVEV (reference sequence). CDR3 length equals 13 residues. The V and J ends lost 0 bases and 1 base respectively, with 4 bases between them. CDR3 sequence reads: CASSLSRSYEQYF. In nucleotides, the CDR3 is TGTGCCAGCAGTTTATCCCGATCCTACGAGCAGTACTTC.

This chain links TRBV7-9 with TRBJ1-4, with D perhaps matching TRBD1 (5 bases). With 3 bases removed from V and 0 bases from J, the gap between germline ends came to 11 bases. Germline assignment: CDR1 SEHNR and CDR2 FQNEAQ (reference sequence). The CDR3 is 16 residues long. Here the CDR3 reads CASSLGPSATNEKLFF. The CDR3 nucleotides are TGTGCCAGCAGCTTGGGACCTTCTGCAACTAATGAAAAACTGTTTTTT.

On this clone: A junction boundary mismatches the germline segment, possibly from a read error. The V and J genes are TRBV4-2 and TRBJ1-5; 11 bases map to TRBD1. Germline values: CDR1 LGHNA, CDR2 YNFKEQ. The CDR3 is 17 residues long. The CDR3 region is CASSPGTGGVGNQPQHF. The CDR3 DNA sequence: TGTGCCAGCAGTCCCGGGACAGGGGGTGTCGGCAACCAGCCCCAGCATTTT.

This clone has a single count. Other DNA sequences in the same sample also yield this CDR3. The chain employs TRBV4-1 and TRBJ2-1; no clear D. Germline-derived CDR1 and CDR2 are MGHRA and YSYEKL. This CDR3 is built from 12 residues. V was cut by 4 bases and J by 7 bases, with 8 bases left in between. The CDR3 sequence: CASSRDGNEQFF. The DNA of the CDR3 is TGCGCCAGCAGCCGGGATGGAAATGAGCAGTTCTTC.

As regards this clone: The same CDR3 also results from other DNA sequences found in this sample. V is TRBV19 and J is TRBJ1-1; D might be TRBD1 (5 bases). Germline V gene sequence: CDR1 LNHDA, CDR2 SQIVND (reference sequence). The V end lost 3 bases, the J end lost 4 bases, and 12 bases lay between the germline ends. The CDR3 totals 14 residues. The CDR3 region has the DNA TGTGCCAGTAGTATTTCCAGGGTGGGCACTGAAGCTTTCTTT. Its translation: CASSISRVGTEAFF.

This clone has just a few counts. The chain is built from TRBV27 and TRBJ1-1, with 7 positions matching TRBD1. After removal of 4 bases from V and 1 base from J, the junction contained 9 bases not matched to a gene. CDR3 length: 16 residues. Germline V gene sequence: CDR1 MNHEY, CDR2 SMNVEV (reference sequence). The CDR3 bases are TGTGCCAGCAGTTCATACACCACAGGGGCGAACACTGAAGCTTTCTTT. This translates into CASSSYTTGANTEAFF.

The V gene is TRBV15, the J gene TRBJ2-1; 8 bases are shared with TRBD2. This CDR3 contains 14 residues. V lost 5 bases, J lost 9 bases, and 9 bases stayed unmatched. From germline, CDR1 is LNHNV and CDR2 YYDKDF (reference sequence). CDR3 DNA sequence: TGTGCCACCAGCTGCGGGGGGCCCGAGTGTGAGCAGTTCTTC. This codes for CATSCGGPECEQFF.

Of note for this clone: The identical CDR3 is also encoded by other nucleotide sequences in the sample. The rearrangement uses TRBV28 and TRBJ2-5; D not certain. V gave up 3 bases and J gave up 2 bases, with 7 bases separating them. Germline V gene lookup returns CDR1 MDHEN and CDR2 SYDVKM. The CDR3 has 13 amino acids. In DNA, the CDR3 is TGTGCCAGCAGTTTCAGCCTACAAGAGACCCAGTACTTC. It is translated as CASSFSLQETQYF.

The J gene is TRBJ2-1, the V gene TRBV4-2, with a possible D match to TRBD2 (6 bases). V lost 4 bases and J lost 9, with 10 bases in between. Germline assignment: CDR1 LGHNA and CDR2 YNFKEQ. The CDR3 extends over 12 amino acids. The CDR3 DNA reads TGTGCCAGCAGCCGGGGAGCGGGTGAGCAGTTCTTC. Translated, it gives CASSRGAGEQFF.

The rearrangement joins TRBV11-2 to TRBJ2-1; unclear D gene. The V gene's germline CDR1 is SGHAT and CDR2 FQNNGV. V lost 5 bases and J lost 4, with 18 bases in between. CDR3 length equals 16 residues. CDR3 amino acids: CASSPPGELSYNEQFF. Here the CDR3 DNA reads TGTGCCAGCAGCCCCCCCGGCGAACTATCTTACAATGAGCAGTTCTTC.

Only one count was recorded for this clone. The V gene is TRBV7-8, the J gene TRBJ1-3, with a possible D match to TRBD1 (6 bases). V shed 5 bases and J shed 5 bases, with 22 bases lying between them. The CDR3 totals 17 residues. Germline loops: CDR1 SGHVS, CDR2 FQNEAQ. The DNA for the CDR3 is TGTGCCAGCAGCCCATTCCCGGGGGGCAAAGGCAGAAACACCATATATTTT. Encoded protein: CASSPFPGGKGRNTIYF.

CDR3 sequence: CASSSGTTSGDEQYF. CDR3 nucleotide sequence: TGTGCCAGCAGTTCCGGGACTACCTCCGGGGACGAGCAGTACTTC. This chain links TRBV28 with TRBJ2-7, with 7 nucleotides matching TRBD2. With 4 bases clipped from V and 5 bases from J, the junction kept 11 bases outside the gene matches. The CDR3 is made up of 15 amino acids. Per germline, CDR1 MDHEN and CDR2 SYDVKM.

V gene TRBV2 combines with J gene TRBJ2-7, with 9 bases that match TRBD1. This CDR3 has 14 amino acids. V was pared by 3 bases and J by 5 bases, with 5 bases of the junction left unmatched. Looked up from germline, CDR1 is SNHLY and CDR2 is FYNNEI. Here the CDR3 reads CASSDGTGKDEQYF. The CDR3 bases are TGTGCCAGCAGTGATGGGACAGGGAAAGACGAGCAGTACTTC.

In DNA form, the CDR3 reads TGTGCCAGTAGAGAGGACAGGGGTCAGCCCCAGCATTTT. Translated: CASREDRGQPQHF. This chain uses TRBV19 with TRBJ1-5, with TRBD1 matching 9 bases. Germline CDR1 and CDR2: LNHDA and SQIVND (reference sequence). Losses at the gene ends were 6 bases for V and 6 bases for J; bases not matched to a gene: 3. This CDR3 spans 13 amino acids. Filled out from reference TRBV19 and TRBJ1-5, the complete variable domain reads DGGITQSPKYLFRKEGQNVTLSCEQNLNHDAMYWYRQDPGQGLRLIYYSQIVNDFQKGDIAEGYSVSREKKESFPLTVTSAQKNPTAFYLCASREDRGQPQHFGDGTRLSIL.

With regard to this clone: In the same sample, other DNA sequences code for this CDR3. The chain employs TRBV27 and TRBJ1-1; 7 positions match TRBD1. The CDR3 is 12 amino acids. The germline V gene encodes CDR1 MNHEY and CDR2 SMNVEV (reference sequence). After removal of 8 bases from V and 4 bases from J, the junction contained 4 bases not matched to a gene. This chain's CDR3 is CASSPGGTEAFF. DNA for the CDR3: TGTGCCAGCTCACCAGGGGGCACTGAAGCTTTCTTT.

The chain carries TRBV7-3 and TRBJ2-1, with TRBD2 matching over 7 bases. Germline CDR1 and CDR2: SGHTA and FQGTGA. The J segment lost 5 bases and the V segment lost 5 bases, leaving 6 bases of the junction unmatched. The CDR3 covers 14 residues. Here the CDR3 DNA reads TGTGCCAGCAGCCCCTCGGGGAGGGACAATGAGCAGTTCTTC. Residues: CASSPSGRDNEQFF.

This chain connects TRBV5-6 to TRBJ1-1, with D perhaps matching TRBD1 (6 bases). CDR3 length equals 14 residues. The germline CDR1 and CDR2 sequences are SGHDT and YYEEEE. V lost 2 bases, J lost 6 bases, and 14 bases lay in between. In DNA, the CDR3 is TGTGCCAGCAGCTTAGGGGGGGCGTACGCTGAAGCTTTCTTT. The encoded protein is CASSLGGAYAEAFF.

The rearrangement joins TRBV2 to TRBJ1-1; a possible D gene is TRBD1 (6 bases). The length of the CDR3 is 12 residues. CDR1 and CDR2 from the germline V gene are SNHLY and FYNNEI. Deletions cut 9 bases from V and 4 bases from J, with 12 bases between. The CDR3 loop reads CASQQGGTEAFF. The CDR3 DNA reads as TGTGCCAGTCAACAGGGTGGCACTGAAGCTTTCTTT.

This clone was seen a single time. The rearrangement joins TRBV2 to TRBJ1-4; 7 bases agree with TRBD1. Per the germline V gene, CDR1 is SNHLY and CDR2 is FYNNEI. The CDR3 runs 21 residues. V lost 5 bases, J lost 0 bases, and 21 bases stayed unmatched. The CDR3: CASSKTISGTRGVATNEKLFF. CDR3 bases: TGTGCCAGCAGTAAAACCATTTCCGGGACCAGGGGGGTAGCAACTAATGAAAAACTGTTTTTT.

This chain uses TRBV27 with TRBJ2-2, with 9 bases matching TRBD1. The CDR3 totals 16 residues. With 5 bases clipped from V and 1 base from J, the junction kept 5 bases outside the gene matches. Germline-derived CDR1 and CDR2 are MNHEY and SMNVEV (reference sequence). CDR3 sequence reads: CASSPGTGLNTGELFF. Here the CDR3 DNA reads TGTGCCAGCAGTCCCGGGACAGGGCTGAACACCGGGGAGCTGTTTTTT.

A word on this clone: This CDR3 is also generated by other DNA sequences in the sample. The J gene is TRBJ1-5, the V gene TRBV6-5; D perhaps matches TRBD1 (5 bases). There are 13 residues in the CDR3. The germline V gene has CDR1 MNHEY and CDR2 SVGAGI. Trimming cost V 5 bases and J 6 bases, with 11 bases left between them. As DNA, the CDR3 is TGTGCCAGCAGTAGCGACAGAGCTCAGCCCCAGCATTTT. Residues: CASSSDRAQPQHF.

The chain employs TRBV7-9 and TRBJ2-4; D gene uncertain. From germline, CDR1 is SEHNR and CDR2 FQNEAQ (reference sequence). The CDR3 loop spans 14 amino acids. V gave up 5 bases and J gave up 5 bases, with 13 bases separating them. The CDR3 here is CASSLPREENIQYF. In nucleotides, the CDR3 is TGTGCCAGCAGCCTCCCTAGGGAAGAAAACATTCAGTACTTC.

Only one count was recorded for this clone. Other DNA sequences in the same sample also yield this CDR3. V and J are TRBV27 and TRBJ2-7; the D is unclear. Trimming removed 3 bases from V and 3 bases from J, with 9 bases in between. Germline CDR1 and CDR2: MNHEY and SMNVEV (reference sequence). This CDR3 is built from 13 residues. The CDR3 loop is CASSLGTYYEQYF. CDR3 nucleotide sequence: TGTGCCAGCAGTTTGGGAACATACTACGAGCAGTACTTC.

The chain couples TRBV7-9 to TRBJ1-1, with D unclear. The CDR3 runs 13 residues. Germline V lookup: CDR1 SEHNR, CDR2 FQNEAQ (reference sequence). Trimming took 6 bases from V and 1 from J, leaving 9 bases between them. The CDR3 is CASSYDPNTEAFF. CDR3 coding DNA: TGTGCCAGCAGTTACGACCCGAACACTGAAGCTTTCTTT.

The chain recombines TRBV28 with TRBJ1-2, with D possibly TRBD1 on 6 matching bases. Between the trimmed V and J ends, which lost 6 bases and 4 bases, there was a span of 24 bases. This CDR3 comprises 17 residues. Germline V gene sequence: CDR1 MDHEN, CDR2 SYDVKM. The CDR3 DNA reads TGTGCCAGCAGCCTCCCGCTACCAGGGGACTTTGCCTATGGCTACACCTTC. The encoded protein is CASSLPLPGDFAYGYTF.

The chain carries TRBV9 and TRBJ2-3; D not resolved. Germline assignment: CDR1 SGDLS and CDR2 YYNGEE. The CDR3 contains 15 residues. Trimming stripped 3 bases from V and 0 bases from J, with 11 bases between. The CDR3: CASSGHAPSTDTQYF. The CDR3 DNA reads TGTGCCAGCAGCGGCCATGCCCCGAGCACAGATACGCAGTATTTT.

The CDR3 loop is CASSLLGLAGPDSYEQYF. The CDR3 coding sequence is TGTGCCAGCAGTTTATTGGGACTAGCGGGGCCCGACTCCTACGAGCAGTACTTC. The V call is TRBV27, the J call TRBJ2-7; 13 bases agree with TRBD2. This CDR3 region has 18 residues. Germline CDR1 and CDR2: MNHEY and SMNVEV (reference sequence). The junction had 6 bases not matched to a gene; V was cut back by 1 base and J by 0 bases.